These T cell receptor beta chains were read from a single sample in a study of CD8 T cells in ankylosing spondylitis. MiXCR, run by TCRdb on the 5' RACE reads, gives a single entry per CDR3 protein. Found here are hundreds of thousands of distinct CDR3 sequences, approximately 12% of them singletons; the top ten hold about 0.5%. Input material: blood, either unsorted or a sorted T cell fraction (not recorded which). The receptors derive from a male donor with ankylosing spondylitis. Both conserved end residues are trimmed from each CDR3.

CDR3: ASSGQREGEQF
length: 11
V: TRBV9
J: TRBJ2-1

CDR3: ASSYSGQLNQPQH
length: 13
V: TRBV6-5
J: TRBJ1-5

CDR3: ASTSDVTEQY
length: 10
V: TRBV12-3/TRBV12-4
J: TRBJ2-7

CDR3: ASSNLRDRGFPEGAF
length: 15
V: TRBV5-1
J: TRBJ1-1

CDR3: ASTTRVDTQY
length: 10
V: TRBV6-2/TRBV6-3
J: TRBJ2-3

CDR3: SVTSGANTGELF
length: 12
V: TRBV29-1
J: TRBJ2-2

CDR3: ASSLPRSRQGASNEQF
length: 16
V: TRBV11-1
J: TRBJ2-1

CDR3: SAATGAREQF
length: 10
V: TRBV20-1
J: TRBJ2-1

CDR3: ASSLSLDPFNEQF
length: 13
V: TRBV12-3/TRBV12-4
J: TRBJ2-1

CDR3: ASSPDRDRVRGYT
length: 13
V: TRBV4-1
J: TRBJ1-2

CDR3: ASSDSEGPDTQY
length: 12
V: TRBV6-4
J: TRBJ2-3

CDR3: ASSQEGRPGETQY
length: 13
V: TRBV4-3
J: TRBJ2-5

CDR3: SARQEKLF
length: 8
V: TRBV20-1
J: TRBJ1-4

CDR3: SASTGPNQPQH
length: 11
V: TRBV20-1
J: TRBJ1-5

CDR3: ASSWTGPTNQPQH
length: 13
V: TRBV12-3/TRBV12-4
J: TRBJ1-5

CDR3: ASSIVTSGSLDEQF
length: 14
V: TRBV19
J: TRBJ2-1

CDR3: ASSPLAGFYEQY
length: 12
V: TRBV18
J: TRBJ2-7

CDR3: ASTDGSGRAQY
length: 11
V: TRBV28
J: TRBJ2-7

CDR3: ASSLVKGVYGYT
length: 12
V: TRBV5-4
J: TRBJ1-2

CDR3: SALGQGIEQY
length: 10
V: TRBV20-1
J: TRBJ2-7

CDR3: SARWGNVFSEQY
length: 12
V: TRBV20-1
J: TRBJ2-7

CDR3: ASSQGHSGVNEQF
length: 13
V: TRBV4-1
J: TRBJ2-1

CDR3: ASSQAQTSDSTDTQY
length: 15
V: TRBV4-1
J: TRBJ2-3

CDR3: ASSLSPGIETQY
length: 12
V: TRBV7-3
J: TRBJ2-5

CDR3: ASSPGQGMTETQY
length: 13
V: TRBV5-1
J: TRBJ2-5

CDR3: ASSSGTSGKETQY
length: 13
V: TRBV4-1
J: TRBJ2-5

CDR3: ASSHGGTSGYNEQF
length: 14
V: TRBV4-2
J: TRBJ2-1

CDR3: ASSLFFRSTYGYT
length: 13
V: TRBV7-2
J: TRBJ1-2

CDR3: ASRRAGGGYGYT
length: 12
V: TRBV6-1
J: TRBJ1-2

CDR3: SATGTVNTEAF
length: 11
V: TRBV20-1
J: TRBJ1-1

CDR3: ASGSGRDREETQY
length: 13
V: TRBV12-5
J: TRBJ2-5

CDR3: ASSYSKRGGPNVLT
length: 14
V: TRBV6-2/TRBV6-3
J: TRBJ2-6

CDR3: SARGRAGSYEQY
length: 12
V: TRBV20-1
J: TRBJ2-7

CDR3: SASNRAVNTEAF
length: 12
V: TRBV20-1
J: TRBJ1-1

CDR3: ASSLEVAPGNTIY
length: 13
V: TRBV5-6
J: TRBJ1-3

CDR3: ATSDFTSGRANEQF
length: 14
V: TRBV24-1
J: TRBJ2-1

CDR3: ASSPFRDKNIQY
length: 12
V: TRBV18
J: TRBJ2-4

CDR3: ASRSKGDLSNQPQH
length: 14
V: TRBV27
J: TRBJ1-5

CDR3: ASSQAEGDYEQY
length: 12
V: TRBV4-2
J: TRBJ2-7

CDR3: SGEGVPGANVLT
length: 12
V: TRBV20-1
J: TRBJ2-6

CDR3: GADGVAGEKLF
length: 11
V: TRBV29-1
J: TRBJ1-4

CDR3: ASSSIAGGDSYNEQF
length: 15
V: TRBV27
J: TRBJ2-1

CDR3: ASSTSDRDNSPLH
length: 13
V: TRBV4-2
J: TRBJ1-6

CDR3: SGLNFVEDREF
length: 11
V: TRBV29-1
J: TRBJ2-1

CDR3: ATSGPGQPQH
length: 10
V: TRBV24-1
J: TRBJ1-5

CDR3: ASSPQAGQGWETQY
length: 14
V: TRBV7-2
J: TRBJ2-5

CDR3: SARAGTGTGELF
length: 12
V: TRBV20-1
J: TRBJ2-2

CDR3: ASSLEGGALEAF
length: 12
V: TRBV7-9
J: TRBJ1-1

CDR3: ASSVGREYGYT
length: 11
V: TRBV5-4
J: TRBJ1-2

CDR3: SAVGTSSYNEQF
length: 12
V: TRBV20-1
J: TRBJ2-1

CDR3: ASRLGLPCTDTQY
length: 13
V: TRBV12-2
J: TRBJ2-3

CDR3: ASSFRQTDYGYT
length: 12
V: TRBV27
J: TRBJ1-2